The T cell receptor beta chain under discussion was sequenced for a study of Graves' ophthalmopathy and Graves' hyperthyroidism. Regarding the study as a whole: Ophthalmopathy cases were distinguished from stable hyperthyroidism by a 13-signature model, reaching about 91% sensitivity and around 83% specificity.

About this clonotype: As yet, its antigen is unknown.

Orbital computed tomography, thyroid ultrasound, TRAb, serum thyroxine and clinical symptoms formed the basis of diagnosis. RNA transcripts provided the template for amplifying TCR beta CDR3 regions. After a first-round RT-PCR with HTBI primers, a second-round multiplex PCR was run. TCRdb ran MiXCR on the multiplex PCR reads and lists one entry per CDR3 protein. This sample has 900,000 to 1,200,000 distinct CDR3 sequences, with 35% to 40% found just once. Sample: peripheral blood or thyroid tissue (not recorded which). The sequence came from an adult man with Graves' hyperthyroidism.

The DNA of the CDR3 is TGTGCCATCAGTGAAGGTCAGGGGGCAGGGGAGCAGTACTTC. It yields the protein CAISEGQGAGEQYF. The rearrangement uses TRBV10-3 and TRBJ2-7, with 8 bases lining up with TRBD1. The germline V gene encodes CDR1 ENHRY and CDR2 SYGVKD. The ends lost 3 bases at V and 7 bases at J; junction bases unmatched: 8. This CDR3 comprises 14 residues.